Each of the 10 T cell receptor beta chains below was sequenced from the same sample in a study of blood T cell repertoires in COVID-19. Generated by immunoSEQ multiplex PCR, the TCRdb table keeps only in-frame clones and is missing some. This table holds 110,000 or so clones, 82% found once. Sequenced material: peripheral blood. The receptors were gathered from a woman older than 75 with acute or convalescent COVID-19.

The chain combines TRBV7-7 with TRBJ2-1; a possible D gene is TRBD2 (5 bases). Trimming took off 3 bases at V and 5 bases at J, with 8 bases between the two ends. CDR1 is SSHAT, CDR2 FNYEAQ, per germline (reference sequence). The CDR3 loop spans 13 amino acids. The chain's CDR3 is CASSFRSDNEQFF. The CDR3 nucleotides are TGTGCCAGCAGCTTCCGTAGCGACAATGAGCAGTTCTTC.

The J gene is TRBJ1-1, the V gene TRBV5-4, with 10 bases lining up with TRBD1. This CDR3 has 15 residues. Trimming removed 3 bases from V and 4 bases from J; junction bases left unmatched: 6. Germline loops: CDR1 SGHNT, CDR2 YYREEE (reference sequence). The CDR3 DNA reads as TGTGCCAGCAGCTACCGAGACAGGGGGCCCACTGAAGCTTTCTTT. Translating gives CASSYRDRGPTEAFF.

This chain links TRBV2 with TRBJ2-2; D may be TRBD2 (7 bases). Trimming took off 3 bases at V and 1 base at J, with 12 bases between the two ends. The length of the CDR3 is 16 residues. Germline lookup yields CDR1 SNHLY and CDR2 FYNNEI. The CDR3 is CASSEAGALNTGELFF. CDR3 nucleotides: TGTGCCAGCAGTGAGGCGGGGGCATTGAACACCGGGGAGCTGTTTTTT.

CDR3 sequence: CASSLGGINEKLFF. The CDR3 DNA sequence: TGTGCCAGCAGTTTGGGGGGTATCAATGAAAAACTGTTTTTT. The rearrangement links TRBV28 to TRBJ1-4; D is perhaps TRBD1 (5 bases). Germline V gene sequence: CDR1 MDHEN, CDR2 SYDVKM. The germline V and J ends were trimmed by 3 bases and 5 bases, with 10 bases remaining between them. The CDR3 extends over 14 amino acids.

This chain uses TRBV24-1 with TRBJ2-1; 11 nucleotides match TRBD2. V gave up 8 bases and J gave up 10 bases; unmatched junction bases: 12. The CDR3 runs 15 residues. The germline gives CDR1 KGHDR, CDR2 SFDVKD. CDR3 sequence (DNA): TGTGCCACCACTCCCGTTGGGCTAGCGGGAGGCGAGCAGTTCTTC. This encodes CATTPVGLAGGEQFF.

V and J are TRBV12-3 or TRBV12-4 and TRBJ2-1; D not resolved. V gave up 3 bases and J gave up 4 bases, with 7 bases separating them. There are 13 residues in the CDR3. The CDR3 nucleotides read TGTGCCAGCAGTTTCTCGGGTTACAATGAGCAGTTCTTC. This translates into CASSFSGYNEQFF.

This rearrangement joins TRBV2 to TRBJ2-1, with a tentative D call TRBD2 (6 bases). Germline V gene data show CDR1 as SNHLY and CDR2 as FYNNEI. The CDR3 extends over 16 amino acids. V was clipped by 6 bases and J by 1 base, with 16 bases between them. This CDR3 reads CASREPGTGSYNEQFF. The CDR3 DNA reads TGTGCCAGCAGGGAGCCCGGGACTGGTTCCTACAATGAGCAGTTCTTC.

This chain connects TRBV7-9 to TRBJ2-1, with 10 bases matching TRBD2. Germline-derived CDR1 and CDR2 are SEHNR and FQNEAQ (reference sequence). The CDR3 contains 19 residues. Trimming took 4 bases from V and 0 from J; bases not matched to a gene: 12. CDR3 loop: CASSSRTSGLKRSYNEQFF. CDR3 nucleotide sequence: TGTGCCAGCAGCTCCCGGACTAGCGGCCTAAAACGCTCCTACAATGAGCAGTTCTTC.

Remarks on this clone: This specimen includes other DNA sequences encoding the same CDR3. The chain employs TRBV2 and TRBJ1-5; a weak D match, TRBD1 (6 bases). The CDR3 has 14 residues. Trimming took off 2 bases at V and 4 bases at J, with 9 bases between the two ends. The germline gives CDR1 SNHLY, CDR2 FYNNEI. The CDR3 nucleotides are TGTGCCAGCAGTGAAAGGACAGAAAATCAGCCCCAGCATTTT. This gives the protein CASSERTENQPQHF. The full variable domain, in which reference TRBV2 and TRBJ1-5 provide the parts outside the CDR3, is EPEVTQTPSHQVTQMGQEVILRCVPISNHLYFYWYRQILGQKVEFLVSFYNNEISEKSEIFDDQFSVERPDGSNFTLKIRSTKLEDSAMYFCASSERTENQPQHFGDGTRLSIL.

This chain uses TRBV5-1 with TRBJ1-2; D not resolved. The CDR3 totals 14 residues. Germline CDR1 is SGHRS and CDR2 is YFSETQ. Trimming removed 0 bases at V and 4 bases at J, with 10 bases between. The CDR3 sequence: CASSLEQPSYGYTF. The CDR3 DNA is TGCGCCAGCAGCTTGGAACAGCCTTCCTATGGCTACACCTTC.